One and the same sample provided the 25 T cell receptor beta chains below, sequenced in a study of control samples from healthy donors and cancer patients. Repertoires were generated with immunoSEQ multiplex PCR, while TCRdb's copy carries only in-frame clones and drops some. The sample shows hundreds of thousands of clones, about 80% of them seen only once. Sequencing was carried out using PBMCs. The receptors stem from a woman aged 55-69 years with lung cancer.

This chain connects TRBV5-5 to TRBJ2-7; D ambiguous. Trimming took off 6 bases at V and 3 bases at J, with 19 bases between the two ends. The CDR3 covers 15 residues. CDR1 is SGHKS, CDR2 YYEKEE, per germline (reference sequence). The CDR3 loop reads CASNPGLLAGYEQYF. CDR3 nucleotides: TGTGCCAGCAATCCAGGCCTTCTGGCAGGCTACGAGCAGTACTTC.

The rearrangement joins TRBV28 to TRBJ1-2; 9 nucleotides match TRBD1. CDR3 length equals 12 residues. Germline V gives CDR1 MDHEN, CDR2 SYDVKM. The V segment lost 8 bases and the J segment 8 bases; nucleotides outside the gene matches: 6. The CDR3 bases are TGTGCCAGCTTCGACAGGGGGATAGGCTACACCTTC. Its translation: CASFDRGIGYTF.

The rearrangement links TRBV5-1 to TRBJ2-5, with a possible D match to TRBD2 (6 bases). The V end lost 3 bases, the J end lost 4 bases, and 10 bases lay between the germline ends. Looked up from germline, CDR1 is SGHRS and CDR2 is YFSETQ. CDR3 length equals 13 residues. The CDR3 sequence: CASSSTSTETQYF. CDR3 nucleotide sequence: TGCGCCAGCAGCTCCACTAGCACAGAGACCCAGTACTTC.

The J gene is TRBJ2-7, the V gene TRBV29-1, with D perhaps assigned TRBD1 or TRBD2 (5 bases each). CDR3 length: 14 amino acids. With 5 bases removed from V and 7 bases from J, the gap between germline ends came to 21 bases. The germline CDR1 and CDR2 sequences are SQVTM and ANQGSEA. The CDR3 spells CSVIPGASRPEQYF. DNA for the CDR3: TGCAGCGTTATTCCCGGGGCTTCCAGACCGGAGCAGTACTTC.

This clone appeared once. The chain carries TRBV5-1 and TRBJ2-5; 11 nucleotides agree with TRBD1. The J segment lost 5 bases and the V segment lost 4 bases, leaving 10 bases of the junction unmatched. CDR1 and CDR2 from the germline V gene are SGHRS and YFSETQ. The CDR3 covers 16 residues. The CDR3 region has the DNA TGCGCCAGCAGCCAGGATGGGACAGGGGGTTGGGAGACCCAGTACTTC. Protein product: CASSQDGTGGWETQYF.

The CDR3 reads CASSYNGRDDTEAFF. CDR3 nucleotide sequence: TGTGCCAGCAGTTACAATGGCAGGGACGACACTGAAGCTTTCTTT. This chain uses TRBV6-5 with TRBJ1-1, with D possibly being TRBD1 (5 bases). Germline loops: CDR1 MNHEY, CDR2 SVGAGI. This CDR3 has 15 amino acids. V lost 2 bases, J lost 3 bases, and 13 bases lay in between.

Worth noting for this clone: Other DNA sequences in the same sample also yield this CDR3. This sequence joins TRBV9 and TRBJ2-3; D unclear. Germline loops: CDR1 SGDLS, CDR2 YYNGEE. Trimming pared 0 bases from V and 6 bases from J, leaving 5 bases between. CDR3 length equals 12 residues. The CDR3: CASSVEYDTQYF. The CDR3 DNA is TGTGCCAGCAGCGTAGAATACGATACGCAGTATTTT.

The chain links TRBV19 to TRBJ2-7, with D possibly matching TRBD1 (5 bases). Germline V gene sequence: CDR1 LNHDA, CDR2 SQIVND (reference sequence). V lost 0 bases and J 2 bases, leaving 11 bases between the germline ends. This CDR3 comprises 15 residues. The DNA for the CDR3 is TGTGCCAGTAGTATAGATACGGCAGGGCCCTACGAGCAGTACTTC. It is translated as CASSIDTAGPYEQYF.

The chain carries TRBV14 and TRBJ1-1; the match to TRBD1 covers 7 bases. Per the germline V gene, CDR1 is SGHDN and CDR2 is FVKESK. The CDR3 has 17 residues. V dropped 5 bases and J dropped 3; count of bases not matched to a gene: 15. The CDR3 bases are TGTGCCAGCAGCAGATTAACATGGGACAGCCCGCACACTGAAGCTTTCTTT. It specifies CASSRLTWDSPHTEAFF.

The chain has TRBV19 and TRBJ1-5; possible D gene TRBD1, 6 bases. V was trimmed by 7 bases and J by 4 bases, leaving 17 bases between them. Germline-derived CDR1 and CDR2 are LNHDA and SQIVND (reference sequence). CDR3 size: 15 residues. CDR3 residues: CASTVFVGGNQPQHF. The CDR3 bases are TGTGCCAGTACCGTCTTCGTAGGGGGGAATCAGCCCCAGCATTTT.

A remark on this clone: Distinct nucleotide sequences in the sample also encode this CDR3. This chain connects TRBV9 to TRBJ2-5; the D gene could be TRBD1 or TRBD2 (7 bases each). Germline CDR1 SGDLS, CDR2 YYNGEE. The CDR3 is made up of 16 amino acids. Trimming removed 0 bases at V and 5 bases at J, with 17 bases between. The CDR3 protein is CASSVGGGGTGETQYF. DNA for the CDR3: TGTGCCAGCAGCGTAGGGGGAGGGGGCACGGGGGAGACCCAGTACTTC.

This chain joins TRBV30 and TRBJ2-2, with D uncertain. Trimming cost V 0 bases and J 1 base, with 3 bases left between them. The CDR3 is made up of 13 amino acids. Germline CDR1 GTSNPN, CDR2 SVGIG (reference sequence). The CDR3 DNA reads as TGTGCCTGGAGTGTACAGAACACCGGGGAGCTGTTTTTT. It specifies CAWSVQNTGELFF. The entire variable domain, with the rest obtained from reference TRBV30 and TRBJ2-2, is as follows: SQTIHQWPATLVQPVGSPLSLECTVEGTSNPNLYWYRQAAGRGLQLLFYSVGIGQISSEVPQNLSASRPQDRQFILSSKKLLLSDSGFYLCAWSVQNTGELFFGEGSRLTVL.

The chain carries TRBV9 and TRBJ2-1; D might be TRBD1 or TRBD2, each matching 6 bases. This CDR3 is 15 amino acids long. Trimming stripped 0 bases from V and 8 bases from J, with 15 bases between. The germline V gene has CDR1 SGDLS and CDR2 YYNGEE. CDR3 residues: CASSVGGARIDEQFF. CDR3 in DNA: TGTGCCAGCAGCGTAGGGGGGGCGCGAATAGATGAGCAGTTCTTC.

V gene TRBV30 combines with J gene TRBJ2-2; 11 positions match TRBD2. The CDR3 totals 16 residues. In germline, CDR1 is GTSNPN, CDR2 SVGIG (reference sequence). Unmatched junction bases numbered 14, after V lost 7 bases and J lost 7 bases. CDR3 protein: CASDGGSGRAVGELFF. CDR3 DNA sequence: TGTGCCTCCGACGGGGGTAGCGGGAGGGCGGTCGGGGAGCTGTTTTTT.

The CDR3 coding sequence is TGCGCCAGCAGTACTAGCGGGAGGGAGGATACGCAGTATTTT. It translates to CASSTSGREDTQYF. The gene calls are TRBV5-1 and TRBJ2-3; 13 bases match TRBD2. V shed 5 bases, J shed 6 bases, and the junction held 3 bases outside the gene matches. The CDR3 is made up of 14 amino acids. Germline values: CDR1 SGHRS, CDR2 YFSETQ.

The CDR3 loop is CSVGWGGDSYNEQFF. The DNA for the CDR3 is TGCAGCGTTGGATGGGGCGGCGATTCCTACAATGAGCAGTTCTTC. The rearrangement links TRBV29-1 to TRBJ2-1, with D tentatively TRBD1 (5 bases). The CDR3 consists of 15 residues. V lost 4 bases, J lost 1 base, and 14 bases lay in between. The germline V gene has CDR1 SQVTM and CDR2 ANQGSEA.

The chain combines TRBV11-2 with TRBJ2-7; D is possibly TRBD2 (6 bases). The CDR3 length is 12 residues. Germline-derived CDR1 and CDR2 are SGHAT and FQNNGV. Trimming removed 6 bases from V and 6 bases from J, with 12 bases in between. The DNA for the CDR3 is TGTGCCAGCAGTTGGGAGGTAGGCGAGCAGTACTTC. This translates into CASSWEVGEQYF.

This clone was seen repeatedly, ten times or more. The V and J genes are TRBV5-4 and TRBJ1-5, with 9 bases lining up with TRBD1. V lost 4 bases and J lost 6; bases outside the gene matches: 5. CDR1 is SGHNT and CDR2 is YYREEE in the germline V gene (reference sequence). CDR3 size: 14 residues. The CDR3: CASSPGTGFQPQHF. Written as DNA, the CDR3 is TGTGCCAGCAGCCCCGGGACAGGGTTTCAGCCCCAGCATTTT.

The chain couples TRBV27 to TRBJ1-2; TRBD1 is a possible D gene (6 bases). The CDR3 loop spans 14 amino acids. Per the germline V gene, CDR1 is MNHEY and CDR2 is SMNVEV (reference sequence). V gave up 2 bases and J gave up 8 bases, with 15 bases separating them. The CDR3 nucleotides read TGTGCCAGCAGTTTAAATGCAGGGGAGGGGGGCTACACCTTC. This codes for CASSLNAGEGGYTF.

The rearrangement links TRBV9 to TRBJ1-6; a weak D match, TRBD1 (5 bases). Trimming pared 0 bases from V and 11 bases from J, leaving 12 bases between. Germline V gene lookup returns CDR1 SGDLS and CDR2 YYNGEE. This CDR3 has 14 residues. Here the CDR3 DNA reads TGTGCCAGCAGCGTAGCTGAGGGGCTGACACCCCTCCACTTT. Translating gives CASSVAEGLTPLHF.

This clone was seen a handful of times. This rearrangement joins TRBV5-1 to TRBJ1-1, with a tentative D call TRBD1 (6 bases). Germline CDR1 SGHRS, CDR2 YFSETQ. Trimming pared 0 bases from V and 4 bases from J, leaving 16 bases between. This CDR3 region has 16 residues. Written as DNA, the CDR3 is TGCGCCAGCAGCTTGGACCCTCCAGGGGCGGGCACTGAAGCTTTCTTT. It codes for CASSLDPPGAGTEAFF.

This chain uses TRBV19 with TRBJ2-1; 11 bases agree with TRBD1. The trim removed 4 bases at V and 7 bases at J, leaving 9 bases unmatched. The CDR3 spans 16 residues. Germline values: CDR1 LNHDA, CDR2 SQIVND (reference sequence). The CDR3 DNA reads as TGTGCCAGTAGTACTCTCGGACAGGGGGCTAGGAATGAGCAGTTCTTC. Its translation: CASSTLGQGARNEQFF. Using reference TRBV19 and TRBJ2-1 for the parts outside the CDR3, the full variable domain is DGGITQSPKYLFRKEGQNVTLSCEQNLNHDAMYWYRQDPGQGLRLIYYSQIVNDFQKGDIAEGYSVSREKKESFPLTVTSAQKNPTAFYLCASSTLGQGARNEQFFGPGTRLTVL.

The chain's CDR3 is CASSGTGGYEQYF. For the CDR3, the DNA is TGTGCCAGCAGCGGGACAGGGGGCTACGAGCAGTACTTC. The J gene is TRBJ2-7, the V gene TRBV6-5, with 11 bases fitting TRBD1. The trim removed 6 bases at V and 3 bases at J, leaving 1 base unmatched. The CDR3 spans 13 residues. Germline-derived CDR1 and CDR2 are MNHEY and SVGAGI.

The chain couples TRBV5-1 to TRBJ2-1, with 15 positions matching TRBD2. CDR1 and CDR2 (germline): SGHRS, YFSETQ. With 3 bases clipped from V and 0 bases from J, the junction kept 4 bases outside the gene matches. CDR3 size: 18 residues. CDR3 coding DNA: TGCGCCAGCAGCTCTCCGGGACTAGCGGGAGGCTCCTACAATGAGCAGTTCTTC. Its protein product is CASSSPGLAGGSYNEQFF. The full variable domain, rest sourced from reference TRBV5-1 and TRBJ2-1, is KAGVTQTPRYLIKTRGQQVTLSCSPISGHRSVSWYQQTPGQGLQFLFEYFSETQRNKGNFPGRFSGRQFSNSRSEMNVSTLELGDSALYLCASSSPGLAGGSYNEQFFGPGTRLTVL.

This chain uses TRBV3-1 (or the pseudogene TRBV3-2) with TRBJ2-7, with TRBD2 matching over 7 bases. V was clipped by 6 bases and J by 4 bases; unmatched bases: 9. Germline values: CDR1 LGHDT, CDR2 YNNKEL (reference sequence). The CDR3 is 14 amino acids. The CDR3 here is CASSHPGLSYEQYF. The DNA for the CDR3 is TGTGCCAGCAGTCACCCGGGACTATCATACGAGCAGTACTTC.